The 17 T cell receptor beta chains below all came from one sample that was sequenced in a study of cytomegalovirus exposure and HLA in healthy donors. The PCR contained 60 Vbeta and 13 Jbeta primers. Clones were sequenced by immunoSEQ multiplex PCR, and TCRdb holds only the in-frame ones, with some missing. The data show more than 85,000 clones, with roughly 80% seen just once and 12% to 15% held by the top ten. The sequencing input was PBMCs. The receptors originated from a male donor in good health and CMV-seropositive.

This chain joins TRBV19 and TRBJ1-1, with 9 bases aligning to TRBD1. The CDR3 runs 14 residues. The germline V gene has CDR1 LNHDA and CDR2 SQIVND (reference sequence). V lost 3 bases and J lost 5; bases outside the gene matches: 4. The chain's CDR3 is CASSIGQGNTEAFF. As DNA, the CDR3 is TGTGCCAGTAGTATCGGACAGGGGAATACTGAAGCTTTCTTT.

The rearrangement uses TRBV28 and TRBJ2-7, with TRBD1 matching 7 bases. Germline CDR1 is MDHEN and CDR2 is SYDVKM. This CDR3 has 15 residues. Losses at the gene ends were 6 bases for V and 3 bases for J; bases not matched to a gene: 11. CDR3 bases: TGTGCCAGCAGCCCAGGGACAGTCTCGTACTACGAGCAGTACTTC. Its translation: CASSPGTVSYYEQYF.

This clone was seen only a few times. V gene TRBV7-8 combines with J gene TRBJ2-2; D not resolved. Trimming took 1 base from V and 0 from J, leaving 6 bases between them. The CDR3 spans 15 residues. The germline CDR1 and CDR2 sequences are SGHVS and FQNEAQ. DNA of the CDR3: TGTGCCAGCAGCTTAGTCAGTACGAACACCGGGGAGCTGTTTTTT. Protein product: CASSLVSTNTGELFF.

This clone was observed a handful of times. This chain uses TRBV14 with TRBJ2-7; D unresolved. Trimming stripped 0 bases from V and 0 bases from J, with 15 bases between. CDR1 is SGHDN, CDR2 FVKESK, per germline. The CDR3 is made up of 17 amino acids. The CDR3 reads CASSQDLSPGYSYEQYF. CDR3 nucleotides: TGTGCCAGCAGCCAAGATCTCTCCCCAGGATACTCCTACGAGCAGTACTTC. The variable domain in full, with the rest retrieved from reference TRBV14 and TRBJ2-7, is EAGVTQFPSHSVIEKGQTVTLRCDPISGHDNLYWYRRVMGKEIKFLLHFVKESKQDESGMPNNRFLAERTGGTYSTLKVQPAELEDSGVYFCASSQDLSPGYSYEQYFGPGTRLTVT.

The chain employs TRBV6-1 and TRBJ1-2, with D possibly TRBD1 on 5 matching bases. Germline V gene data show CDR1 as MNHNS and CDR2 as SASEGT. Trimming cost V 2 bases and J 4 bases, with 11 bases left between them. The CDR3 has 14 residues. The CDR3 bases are TGTGCCAGCAGTGAATGGGGCCTCGTCTATGGCTACACCTTC. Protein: CASSEWGLVYGYTF.

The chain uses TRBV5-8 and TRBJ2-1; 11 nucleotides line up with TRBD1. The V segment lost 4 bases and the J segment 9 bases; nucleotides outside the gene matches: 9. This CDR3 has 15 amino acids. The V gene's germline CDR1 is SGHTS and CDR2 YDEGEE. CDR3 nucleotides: TGTGCCAGCAGCCGTTTCCCCGGGACAGGGGGTGAGCAGTTCTTC. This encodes CASSRFPGTGGEQFF.

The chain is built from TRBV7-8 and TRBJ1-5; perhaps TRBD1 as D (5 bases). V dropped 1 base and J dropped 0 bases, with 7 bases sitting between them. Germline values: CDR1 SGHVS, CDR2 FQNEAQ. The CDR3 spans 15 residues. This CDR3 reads CASSLEDTSNQPQHF. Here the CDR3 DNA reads TGTGCCAGCAGCTTAGAGGACACTAGCAATCAGCCCCAGCATTTT. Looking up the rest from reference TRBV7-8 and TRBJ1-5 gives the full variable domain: GAGVSQSPRYKVAKRGQDVALRCDPISGHVSLFWYQQALGQGPEFLTYFQNEAQLDKSGLPSDRFFAERPEGSVSTLKIQRTQQEDSAVYLCASSLEDTSNQPQHFGDGTRLSIL.

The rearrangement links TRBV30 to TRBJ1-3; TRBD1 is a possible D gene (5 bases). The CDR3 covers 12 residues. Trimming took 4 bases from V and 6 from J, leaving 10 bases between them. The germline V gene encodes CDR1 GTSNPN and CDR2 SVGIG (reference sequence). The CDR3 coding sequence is TGTGCCTGGATTCGGGGGGAAAACACCATATATTTT. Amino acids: CAWIRGENTIYF. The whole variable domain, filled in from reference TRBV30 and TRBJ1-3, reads SQTIHQWPATLVQPVGSPLSLECTVEGTSNPNLYWYRQAAGRGLQLLFYSVGIGQISSEVPQNLSASRPQDRQFILSSKKLLLSDSGFYLCAWIRGENTIYFGEGSWLTVV.

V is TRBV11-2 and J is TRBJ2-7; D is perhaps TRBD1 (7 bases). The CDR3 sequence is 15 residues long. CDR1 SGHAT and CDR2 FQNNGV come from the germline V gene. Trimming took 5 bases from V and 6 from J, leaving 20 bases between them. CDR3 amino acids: CASSTAMAGGREQYF. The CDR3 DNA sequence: TGTGCCAGCAGCACCGCTATGGCAGGGGGGCGCGAGCAGTACTTC.

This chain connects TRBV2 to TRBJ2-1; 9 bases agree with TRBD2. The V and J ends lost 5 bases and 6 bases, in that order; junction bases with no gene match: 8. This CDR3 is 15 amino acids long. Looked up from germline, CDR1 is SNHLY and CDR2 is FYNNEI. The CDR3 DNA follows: TGTGCCAGCAGTTTAGGGACTAGCTTTGGCAATGAGCAGTTCTTC. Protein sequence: CASSLGTSFGNEQFF.

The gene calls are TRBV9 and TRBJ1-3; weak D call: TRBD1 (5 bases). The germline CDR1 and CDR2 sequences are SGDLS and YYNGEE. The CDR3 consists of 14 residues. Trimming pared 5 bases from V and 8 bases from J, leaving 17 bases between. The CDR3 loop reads CASRQGLREDTIYF. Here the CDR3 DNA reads TGTGCCAGCAGGCAGGGTCTGAGGGAGGACACCATATATTTT.

CDR3 sequence: CASSTGPGELFF. The CDR3 DNA reads as TGCGCCAGCAGTACAGGGCCCGGGGAGCTGTTTTTT. The chain uses TRBV10-1 and TRBJ2-2; D may be TRBD1 (6 bases). V shed 5 bases and J shed 6 bases, with 7 bases lying between them. This CDR3 is built from 12 residues. Germline loops: CDR1 WNHNN, CDR2 SYGVQD (reference sequence).

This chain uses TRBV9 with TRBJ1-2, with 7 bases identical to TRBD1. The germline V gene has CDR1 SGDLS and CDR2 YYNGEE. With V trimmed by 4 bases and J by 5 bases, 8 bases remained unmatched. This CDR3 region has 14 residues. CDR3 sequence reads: CASSKPGQLYGYTF. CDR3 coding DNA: TGTGCCAGCAGCAAACCGGGACAGCTTTATGGCTACACCTTC.

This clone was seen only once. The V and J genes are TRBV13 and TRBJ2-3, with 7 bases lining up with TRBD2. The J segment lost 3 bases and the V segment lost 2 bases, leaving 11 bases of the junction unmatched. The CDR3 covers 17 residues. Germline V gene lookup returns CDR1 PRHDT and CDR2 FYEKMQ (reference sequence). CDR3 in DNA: TGTGCCAGCAGCTTATTGGCAGCCCGCGGGGGAACAGATACGCAGTATTTT. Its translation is CASSLLAARGGTDTQYF.

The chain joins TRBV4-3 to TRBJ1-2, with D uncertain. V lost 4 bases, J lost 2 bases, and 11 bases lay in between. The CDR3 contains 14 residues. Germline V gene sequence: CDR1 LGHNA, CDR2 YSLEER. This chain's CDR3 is CASSPPGQNYGYTF. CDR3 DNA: TGCGCCAGCAGCCCACCTGGGCAGAACTATGGCTACACCTTC.

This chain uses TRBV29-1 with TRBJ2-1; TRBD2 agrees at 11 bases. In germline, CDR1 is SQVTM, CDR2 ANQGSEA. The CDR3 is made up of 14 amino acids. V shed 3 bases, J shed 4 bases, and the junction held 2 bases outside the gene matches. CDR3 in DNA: TGCAGCGTTGATTCTAGCGGGAGGTACAATGAGCAGTTCTTC. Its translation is CSVDSSGRYNEQFF.

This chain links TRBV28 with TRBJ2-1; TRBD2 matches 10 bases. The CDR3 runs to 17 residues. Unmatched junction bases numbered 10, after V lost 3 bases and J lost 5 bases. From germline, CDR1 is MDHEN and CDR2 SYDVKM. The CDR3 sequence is CASSLGGRLAGNNEQFF. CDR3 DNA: TGTGCCAGCAGTTTGGGGGGACGACTAGCGGGCAACAATGAGCAGTTCTTC.